A single count supports the clone carrying this T cell receptor beta chain. Antigen unknown. The sample is drawn from a study of T cell responses to AZD1222 COVID-19 vaccine. Produced via immunoSEQ multiplex PCR; TCRdb's table is partial and in-frame only. Of some 89,000 clones listed, over 85% were seen once; the top ten hold approximately 3%. Study results and caveats: Females made up more of the donors, who were largely white British, and clonal diversity may have come out too low. Among those given AZD1222, only 5 to 7 were seropositive at baseline. A reported finding is that nearly half of spike-specific TCRs target unmutated variant regions. At 160-218 and 743-854, vaccine-associated CD4 TCRs were dominant, and they spanned spike.

Germline CDR1 and CDR2: LNHDA and SQIVND (reference sequence). V lost 5 bases and J lost 7; bases outside the gene matches: 8. This CDR3 is 13 amino acids long. The V and J genes are TRBV19 and TRBJ2-7; 7 positions match TRBD2. The material sequenced was peripheral blood, taken on day 0 of AZD1222 vaccination. The receptor was isolated from an adult in good health. For the CDR3, the DNA is TGTGCCAGTAGTCAAGGACTAGAGTCTGAGCAGTACTTC. This sequence encodes CASSQGLESEQYF.